This TCR beta chain is from a study of blood T cell repertoires in COVID-19. About the research overall: Samples representing acute and convalescent COVID-19 were sourced from the United States, Italy and Spain.

TCRdb keeps only in-frame clones here, not all; method: immunoSEQ multiplex PCR. The sample holds tens of thousands of clones, about 85% seen once. This CDR3 contains 13 residues. The germline CDR1 and CDR2 sequences are LNHDA and SQIVND (reference sequence). Trimming removed 9 bases at V and 3 bases at J, with 14 bases between. The sequencing sample was made of peripheral blood. The clonotype was recovered from a male donor with acute or convalescent COVID-19. V and J are TRBV19 and TRBJ1-2; D gene ambiguous. Here the CDR3 DNA reads TGTGCCAGCGTCGGGGAGTCCTACTATGGCTACACCTTC. It yields the protein CASVGESYYGYTF.